This TCR beta chain appears in the sequencing data of a study of T cell responses to AZD1222 COVID-19 vaccine. Clones were sequenced by immunoSEQ multiplex PCR, and TCRdb holds only the in-frame ones, with some missing. The sample lists some 150,000 clones, under 95% occurring once. V lost 0 bases to trimming and J lost 10 bases, with 6 bases between them. The germline CDR1 and CDR2 sequences are SGHAT and FQNNGV. The CDR3 is 12 residues long. Study observations and caveats: With two AZD1222 doses given, Spike-specific TCR breadth and depth both rose. Variant regions that are unmutated are reportedly the target of nearly half of spike-specific TCRs.

Regarding this clone: Antigen: not known.

The chain combines TRBV11-2 with TRBJ1-4; tentatively, D is TRBD1 (5 bases). Material: peripheral blood, obtained on day 0 of MenACWY control vaccination. The clonotype was recovered from an adult in good health. The DNA for the CDR3 is TGTGCCAGCAGCTTAGACAGGGCAAAACTGTTTTTT. Translation: CASSLDRAKLFF.